Below, 5 T cell receptor beta chains from the same sample are listed, as sequenced in a study of OX40 agonist ivuxolimab in advanced cancers. Using immunoSEQ multiplex PCR, the repertoire was profiled, and TCRdb retains in-frame clones only, with some absent. The data show 72,000 or so clones, 80% to 85% seen once. The sequencing here drew on CD4+ or CD8+ T cells sorted from blood, taken in a trial of the OX40 agonist ivuxolimab. The receptors were gathered from an adult with an advanced solid tumor such as melanoma, head and neck, liver or kidney cancer.

The genes are TRBV19 and TRBJ1-4; TRBD1 matches at 9 bases. The germline gives CDR1 LNHDA, CDR2 SQIVND (reference sequence). This CDR3 is built from 17 residues. The J segment lost 0 bases and the V segment lost 3 bases, leaving 5 bases of the junction unmatched. Here the CDR3 reads CASSIMGQGSTNEKLFF. Written as DNA, the CDR3 is TGTGCCAGTAGTATTATGGGACAGGGATCAACTAATGAAAAACTGTTTTTT. Full variable domain (outside the CDR3, taken from reference TRBV19 and TRBJ1-4): DGGITQSPKYLFRKEGQNVTLSCEQNLNHDAMYWYRQDPGQGLRLIYYSQIVNDFQKGDIAEGYSVSREKKESFPLTVTSAQKNPTAFYLCASSIMGQGSTNEKLFFGSGTQLSVL.

The genes are TRBV7-3 and TRBJ1-3; possible D gene TRBD1, 5 bases. Germline CDR1 is SGHTA and CDR2 is FQGTGA. This CDR3 comprises 13 residues. The V gene lost 8 bases and the J gene lost 0 bases, with 8 bases spanning the gap. The CDR3: CASGTNSGNTIYF. The CDR3 DNA reads as TGTGCCAGCGGGACCAACTCTGGAAACACCATATATTTT. The whole variable domain, remainder taken from reference TRBV7-3 and TRBJ1-3, is GAGVSQTPSNKVTEKGKYVELRCDPISGHTALYWYRQSLGQGPEFLIYFQGTGAADDSGLPNDRFFAVRPEGSVSTLKIQRTERGDSAVYLCASGTNSGNTIYFGEGSWLTVV.

The chain joins TRBV19 to TRBJ2-4, with D tentatively TRBD2 (5 bases). The CDR3 is 14 amino acids. Looked up from germline, CDR1 is LNHDA and CDR2 is SQIVND (reference sequence). Trimming shortened V by 6 bases and J by 3 bases, and 12 bases separated the two germline ends. CDR3 bases: TGTGCCAGTAGCCGGAGCGGTGTCAAAAACATTCAGTACTTC. Translation gives CASSRSGVKNIQYF.

The chain is built from TRBV27 and TRBJ2-3; no firm D call. Trimming pared 5 bases from V and 1 base from J, leaving 7 bases between. Germline CDR1 reads MNHEY; CDR2 reads SMNVEV (reference sequence). The CDR3 runs 13 residues. CDR3: CASSPHRTDTQYF. The DNA for the CDR3 is TGTGCCAGCAGTCCGCACCGCACAGATACGCAGTATTTT.

This chain links TRBV2 with TRBJ1-2; D perhaps matches TRBD1 (6 bases). There are 14 residues in the CDR3. From germline, CDR1 is SNHLY and CDR2 FYNNEI. The V gene lost 6 bases and the J gene lost 6 bases, with 17 bases spanning the gap. In DNA, the CDR3 is TGTGCCAGCAGCCAACTGGCAGGGGACGATGGCTACACCTTC. Translation gives CASSQLAGDDGYTF.